This T cell receptor (beta chain) is from a study of blood T cell repertoires in COVID-19. Germline assignment: CDR1 LNHDA and CDR2 SQIVND (reference sequence). Trimming pared 5 bases from V and 5 bases from J, leaving 10 bases between. The CDR3 runs 13 residues. Repertoires were generated with immunoSEQ multiplex PCR, while TCRdb's copy carries only in-frame clones and drops some. Among about 250,000 clones, 85% to 90% were seen once, and the ten largest hold 1.3% to 1.5%. This chain connects TRBV19 to TRBJ2-1; D remains ambiguous. The sequence came from a man older than 75 with acute or convalescent COVID-19. Material for sequencing was peripheral blood. The CDR3 protein is CASSVARNNEQFF. Written as DNA, the CDR3 is TGTGCCAGTAGTGTCGCTAGGAACAATGAGCAGTTCTTC.